The rows below give T cell receptor beta chains drawn from one sample of a study of cytomegalovirus exposure and HLA in healthy donors. The data were produced by immunoSEQ multiplex PCR, yet TCRdb's version contains in-frame clones alone and is incomplete. This table holds about 77,000 clones, about 84% found once. Sequenced: PBMCs. The receptors come from a man in his forties or fifties in good health and CMV-seronegative. CDR3s include the opening cysteine and the closing phenylalanine or tryptophan. A D gene is named only where the DNA matches it firmly. Size is stated for part of the rows, as once, few or many counts, or as a class when the clone is expanded.

TRBJ2-3 NA NA TRBV14 CASSQARANTDTQYF TGTGCCAGCAGCCAAGCCAGGGCTAACACAGATACGCAGTATTTT
TRBJ2-1 NA TRBD2 TRBV2 CATRGLAGANYNEQFF TGTGCCACCCGGGGACTAGCGGGGGCTAACTACAATGAGCAGTTCTTC
TRBJ1-1 few NA TRBV21-1 CASSMDRVSTEAFF TGTGCCAGCAGCATGGACAGGGTGAGCACTGAAGCTTTCTTT
TRBJ2-7 NA NA TRBV30 CAWSQVRDDGEQYF TGTGCCTGGAGTCAAGTCAGGGATGATGGCGAGCAGTACTTC
TRBJ2-5 NA TRBD1 TRBV4-1 CASSQSSDRTRRTQYF TGCGCCAGCAGCCAATCCTCGGACAGGACACGACGGACCCAGTACTTC
TRBJ2-4 NA NA TRBV27 CASSLTRGSSRLIQYF TGTGCCAGCAGTTTAACGCGGGGATCATCTCGGTTGATTCAGTACTTC
TRBJ1-4 NA NA TRBV18 CASSPPNRELFF TGTGCCAGCTCACCACCGAACAGGGAACTGTTTTTT
TRBJ1-1 NA NA TRBV11-2 CASSPVIGVVGTEAFF TGTGCCAGCAGCCCCGTCATCGGGGTAGTGGGCACTGAAGCTTTCTTT
TRBJ2-2 once TRBD2 TRBV4-3 CASSQEAGSPGELFF TGCGCCAGCAGCCAAGAAGCGGGGAGCCCCGGGGAGCTGTTTTTT
TRBJ1-1 NA TRBD1 TRBV4-2 CASSQRTGGPNTEAFF TGTGCCAGCAGCCAGCGGACAGGGGGCCCCAACACTGAAGCTTTCTTT
TRBJ2-1 NA TRBD2 TRBV6-4 CSSSEGSSGAHEQFF TGTTCCAGCAGTGAAGGGTCTAGCGGGGCCCATGAGCAGTTCTTC